This is a list of T cell receptor beta chains from one sample in a study of human T cells and chemical hapten exposure. TCRdb re-derived calls from the RACE reads in MiXCR, one entry per CDR3 protein. Of 180,000 or so distinct CDR3 sequences detected, under 35% appear once; the ten largest clones hold about 2.7%. The sample in question was whole blood, obtained in connection with sensitization to the hapten diphenylcyclopropenone (DPC). Source of these receptors: a woman in her 30s with alopecia areata. Some clones in this sample may be carry-over from other donors' samples. The conserved cysteine and the conserved F or W are not part of the CDR3 here. A D gene is named only where the DNA matches it firmly. Only part of the rows carry a size: once, few, many, or a class if the clone is expanded.

d_call clone_size j_call v_call cdr3_length cdr3_aa
. . TRBJ2-7 TRBV28 10 ATAGQLYEQY
. . TRBJ2-1 TRBV6-2/TRBV6-3 13 ASRPQGGLINEQF
TRBD1 . TRBJ2-4 TRBV7-9 13 ASSHPGQGLDIQY
. . TRBJ1-6 TRBV10-3 14 AISESGTPMDSPLH
. few TRBJ1-1 TRBV27 14 ASSTRRTGRYTEAF
. . TRBJ2-2 TRBV4-2 12 ASSQEPRSGELF
. . TRBJ1-1 TRBV28 11 ASSPRGGTEAF
. few TRBJ1-5 TRBV3-1 10 ASSQLNQPQH
. few TRBJ2-7 TRBV5-1 10 ASSLRIDEQY
. . TRBJ1-5 TRBV7-8 13 ASSLNNLSNQPQH
TRBD1 . TRBJ1-6 TRBV28 15 ASSPWSGGINNSPLH
. few TRBJ2-4 TRBV7-2 11 ASSPPTKNIQY
. many TRBJ2-4 TRBV2 12 ASSPSTAKNIQY
. many TRBJ1-1 TRBV11-2 11 ASSFSENTEAF
TRBD1 . TRBJ1-6 TRBV7-9 11 ASSPTGTGVPH
TRBD1 many TRBJ1-3 TRBV2 13 ASSATGASGNTIY
TRBD2 . TRBJ2-7 TRBV6-2/TRBV6-3 13 ASRPTSGEAYEQY
. . TRBJ1-1 TRBV6-5 13 ASIPMGVRGTEAF
. . TRBJ1-3 TRBV5-1 15 ASSGVGGGLSGNTIY
. . TRBJ1-6 TRBV7-9 15 ASSLGRDPGRNSPLH
TRBD1 many TRBJ1-6 TRBV6-5 12 ATAVQGAGSPLH
TRBD1 . TRBJ1-4 TRBV29-1 11 SVRTTGGEKLF
TRBD1 . TRBJ1-1 TRBV29-1 10 SVLTGITEAF
. . TRBJ1-1 TRBV20-1 12 SAPRGAANTEAF
. few TRBJ1-1 TRBV28 12 ASSPVQLNTEAF
TRBD1 . TRBJ2-2 TRBV18 14 ASSPKGAYSTGELF
. few TRBJ2-4 TRBV28 13 ASSPAGAAKNIQY
TRBD1 . TRBJ2-2 TRBV5-1 14 ASTPRGTATPGELF
. . TRBJ2-3 TRBV12-5 14 ASGFLGYSDQDTQY
. . TRBJ1-1 TRBV5-6 9 ASSFSGEAF
. . TRBJ2-2 TRBV11-2 12 ASSFVQGSGELF
TRBD1 few TRBJ1-2 TRBV28 13 ASGSGEGQYHGYT
TRBD1 few TRBJ2-2 TRBV12-3/TRBV12-4 15 ASRSSMGQGAAGELF
. few TRBJ2-2 TRBV28 15 ASKDSQFDKSSGELF
. few TRBJ2-5 TRBV5-1 12 ASSWGPGEETQY
TRBD2 . TRBJ2-7 TRBV10-3 13 AIRGRTSGSYEQY
TRBD1 . TRBJ1-6 TRBV7-2 14 ASSRTVTGANSPLH
. once TRBJ1-1 TRBV20-1 13 SARDQRRGKTEAF
. few TRBJ2-3 TRBV27 13 ASSLDTGLRDTQY
. few TRBJ2-3 TRBV28 8 ASSRVTQY
. few TRBJ2-1 TRBV7-9 9 ASTPLDEQF
TRBD2 . TRBJ2-3 TRBV7-6 14 ASSLGSGRAGDTQY
. few TRBJ1-2 TRBV5-1 11 ASSLGESDGYT
TRBD1 few TRBJ1-1 TRBV10-3 14 AISEYLRTGETEAF
. . TRBJ2-2 TRBV7-9 12 ASSTGPNTGELF
. . TRBJ1-3 TRBV6-6 12 ASSYEGVRDTIY
. . TRBJ1-6 TRBV20-1 17 SASAPGVARAAYNSPLH
. few TRBJ1-4 TRBV7-9 11 ASSLDTGEKLF
. . TRBJ2-7 TRBV10-3 10 AISGADYEQY
. . TRBJ1-5 TRBV29-1 13 SVETGGGGNQPQH
TRBD1 . TRBJ1-1 TRBV5-1 11 ASSLGDSQRAF
. few TRBJ2-1 TRBV5-1 12 ASSPTFGDNEQF
. few TRBJ1-6 TRBV20-1 12 SASTGNTNSPLH
TRBD1 few TRBJ1-5 TRBV28 11 ASSETGPGPQH
. . TRBJ1-1 TRBV4-2 11 ASSQSRNTEAF